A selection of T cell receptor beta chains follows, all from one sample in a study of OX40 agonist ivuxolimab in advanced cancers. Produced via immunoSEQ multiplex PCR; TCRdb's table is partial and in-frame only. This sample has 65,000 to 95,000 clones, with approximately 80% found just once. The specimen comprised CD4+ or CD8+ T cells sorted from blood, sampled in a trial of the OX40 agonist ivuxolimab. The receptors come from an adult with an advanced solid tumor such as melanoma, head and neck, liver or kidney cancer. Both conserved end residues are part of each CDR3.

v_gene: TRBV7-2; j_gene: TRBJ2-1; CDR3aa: CASSSGLAGGDKFF
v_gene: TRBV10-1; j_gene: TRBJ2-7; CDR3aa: CASSPSYEQYF
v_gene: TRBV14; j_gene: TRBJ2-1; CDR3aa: CASSQEGYPGLAGSYNEQFF
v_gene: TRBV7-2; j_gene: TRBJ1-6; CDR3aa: CASSLSRDRQGLWPLHF
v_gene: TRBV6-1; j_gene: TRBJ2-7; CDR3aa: CASRKQGSDEQYF
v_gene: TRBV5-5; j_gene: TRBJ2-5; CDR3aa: CASSLSPIGAQETQYF
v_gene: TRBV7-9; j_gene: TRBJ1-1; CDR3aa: CASSLEEGGAFF
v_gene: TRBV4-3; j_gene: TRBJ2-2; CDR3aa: CASSQDRTGPSNTGELFF
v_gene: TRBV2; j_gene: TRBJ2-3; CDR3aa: CASSGSTVPSTDTQYF
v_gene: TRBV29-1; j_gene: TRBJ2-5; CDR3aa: CSVRAGGMKTQYF
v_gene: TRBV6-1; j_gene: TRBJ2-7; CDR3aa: CASFGTGDHEQYF
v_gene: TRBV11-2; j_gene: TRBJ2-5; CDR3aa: CASSLDMRGGETQYF
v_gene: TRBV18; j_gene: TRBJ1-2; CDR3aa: CASSPRVVWGYTF
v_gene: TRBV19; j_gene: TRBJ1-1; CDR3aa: CASRDWNTEAFF
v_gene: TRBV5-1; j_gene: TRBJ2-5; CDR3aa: CASSPPLAGEETQYF
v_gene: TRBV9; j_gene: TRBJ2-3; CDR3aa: CASSADRDTQYF
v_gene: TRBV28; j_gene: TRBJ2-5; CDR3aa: CASSLQGGSETQYF
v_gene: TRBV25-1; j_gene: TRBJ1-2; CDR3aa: CASSRQGGHGYTF
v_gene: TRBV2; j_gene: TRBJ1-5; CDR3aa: CASRKDRIDNQPQHF
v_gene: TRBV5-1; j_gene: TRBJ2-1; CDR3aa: CASSSYSGGNNEQFF
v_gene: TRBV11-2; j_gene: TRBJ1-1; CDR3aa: CASRSYREKITEAFF
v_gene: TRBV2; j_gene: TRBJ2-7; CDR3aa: CASSELQAKGVEQYF
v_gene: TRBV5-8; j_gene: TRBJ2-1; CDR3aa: CASNRQEGYEQFF
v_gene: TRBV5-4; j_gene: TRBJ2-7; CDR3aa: CASSRDRVDYEQYF
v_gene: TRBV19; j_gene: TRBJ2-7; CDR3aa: CASSIREGPYEQYF
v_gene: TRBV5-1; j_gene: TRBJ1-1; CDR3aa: CASSLGRKPGNTEAFF
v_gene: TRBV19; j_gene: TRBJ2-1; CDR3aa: CASSTRSWAISYNEQFF
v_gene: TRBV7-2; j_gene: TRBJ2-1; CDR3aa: CASSLAPGRSYNEQFF
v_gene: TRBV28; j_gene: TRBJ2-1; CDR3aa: CASSPPSGMNEQFF
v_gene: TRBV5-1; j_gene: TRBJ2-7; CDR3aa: CASSWGPPTSGSSYEQYF
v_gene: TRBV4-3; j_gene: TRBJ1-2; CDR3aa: CASSQSRDTHYGYTF
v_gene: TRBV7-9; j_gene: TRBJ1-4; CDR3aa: CASSLARTGVEKLFF
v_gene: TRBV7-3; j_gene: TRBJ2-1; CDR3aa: CASSLQGAYNEQFF
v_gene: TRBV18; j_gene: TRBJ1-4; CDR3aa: CASQLGATNEKLFF
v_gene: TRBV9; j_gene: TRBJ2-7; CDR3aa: CASSPPGRSYEQYF
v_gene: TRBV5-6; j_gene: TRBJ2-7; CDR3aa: CASSPVSGPDRSYEQYF
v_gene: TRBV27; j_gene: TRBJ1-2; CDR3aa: CASSIRSDRLYGYTF
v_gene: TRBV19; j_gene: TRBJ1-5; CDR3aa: CASSMGSPGANQPQHF
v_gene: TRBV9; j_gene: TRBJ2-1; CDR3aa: CASSVAHTGSYNEQFF
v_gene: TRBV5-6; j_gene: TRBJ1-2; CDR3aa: CASSLVAEPNYGYTF
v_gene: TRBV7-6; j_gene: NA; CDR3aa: CASSFTPRTGPSYEQYF
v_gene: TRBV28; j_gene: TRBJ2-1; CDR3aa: CASSLSSGGANEQFF
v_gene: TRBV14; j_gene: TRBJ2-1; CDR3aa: CASSQELYNEQFF
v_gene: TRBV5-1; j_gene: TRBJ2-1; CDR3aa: CASRPAPELGRNEQFF
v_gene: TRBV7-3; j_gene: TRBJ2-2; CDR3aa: CASSSSGMNTGELFF